The 28 T cell receptor beta chains given below trace back to one sample, sequenced in a study of blood T cell repertoires in COVID-19. Some clones are missing from TCRdb's copy, which holds only in-frame ones; the method was immunoSEQ multiplex PCR. The repertoire includes hundreds of thousands of clones, around 90% of them detected once, and just under 2% sits in the top ten. Specimen: PBMCs or T cells enriched from blood (not recorded which). These receptors were obtained from a woman between 18 and 29 years old with acute COVID-19.

This chain uses TRBV5-1 with TRBJ2-1; tentative D call: TRBD2 (5 bases). The V end lost 2 bases, the J end lost 8 bases, and 14 bases lay between the germline ends. Looked up from germline, CDR1 is SGHRS and CDR2 is YFSETQ. This CDR3 comprises 14 residues. CDR3 loop: CASSLLVGSDEQFF. CDR3 in DNA: TGCGCCAGCAGCTTACTAGTCGGTTCGGATGAGCAGTTCTTC.

V usage is TRBV11-3 and J usage is TRBJ2-1, with a weak D call TRBD1 (6 bases). CDR1 is SGHNT, CDR2 YENEEA, per germline. This CDR3 is built from 15 residues. The germline V and J ends were trimmed by 5 bases and 5 bases, with 16 bases remaining between them. Written as DNA, the CDR3 is TGTGCCAGCAGCCCCGTCAAACACAGGGACAATGAGCAGTTCTTC. As protein: CASSPVKHRDNEQFF. The entire variable domain, with the rest obtained from reference TRBV11-3 and TRBJ2-1, is as follows: EAGVVQSPRYKIIEKKQPVAFWCNPISGHNTLYWYLQNLGQGPELLIRYENEEAVDDSQLPKDRFSAERLKGVDSTLKIQPAELGDSAVYLCASSPVKHRDNEQFFGPGTRLTVL.

This clone was counted a few times. Here the CDR3 reads CASSLEGGGQPQHF. The CDR3 DNA is TGCGCCAGCAGCTTGGAAGGGGGCGGTCAGCCCCAGCATTTT. V gene TRBV5-1 combines with J gene TRBJ1-5, with 7 positions matching TRBD1. V shed 0 bases, J shed 6 bases, and the junction held 3 bases outside the gene matches. The CDR3 loop spans 14 amino acids. Germline CDR1 SGHRS, CDR2 YFSETQ.

The chain employs TRBV7-8 and TRBJ2-1; tentative D call: TRBD2 (5 bases). The V end was cut by 5 bases, the J end by 6 bases, with 11 bases between. This CDR3 contains 13 residues. The germline gives CDR1 SGHVS, CDR2 FQNEAQ. The CDR3 sequence: CASSPSSGNEQFF. Written as DNA, the CDR3 is TGTGCCAGCAGCCCCTCGAGCGGCAATGAGCAGTTCTTC.

This clone was observed a few times. The chain employs TRBV21-1 and TRBJ1-4; TRBD1 reflects the table's D call only, with no check against the DNA. TRBV21-1 is described as a pseudogene. The CDR3 is 15 amino acids. The CDR3 DNA reads as TGTGCCAGCAGGGCCCCGGACAGGGGGCGCGAAAAACTGTTTTTT. Amino acid sequence: CASRAPDRGREKLFF.

CDR3 sequence (DNA): TGTGCTAGTGGTTTCCCCCCTCTCCGGGACATGGGTGAAAAACTGTTTTTT. It is translated as CASGFPPLRDMGEKLFF. V usage is TRBV12-5 and J usage is TRBJ1-4; a weak D match, TRBD1 (6 bases). Looked up from germline, CDR1 is LGHNT and CDR2 is FRNRAP. The V and J ends lost 3 bases and 7 bases respectively, with 21 bases between them. The CDR3 has 17 residues.

The chain uses TRBV7-8 and TRBJ1-5, with D perhaps matching TRBD1 (5 bases). This CDR3 contains 14 residues. Germline values: CDR1 SGHVS, CDR2 FQNEAQ. Trimming shortened V by 6 bases and J by 7 bases, and 16 bases separated the two germline ends. This CDR3 is CASSRDGGSQPQHF. The CDR3, as DNA: TGTGCCAGCAGTCGTGATGGGGGGAGCCAGCCCCAGCATTTT.

The rearrangement uses TRBV3-1 (or the pseudogene TRBV3-2) and TRBJ1-5; a possible D gene is TRBD1 (6 bases). Germline loops: CDR1 LGHDT, CDR2 YNNKEL (reference sequence). Trimming removed 2 bases at V and 6 bases at J, with 11 bases between. The CDR3 is 14 amino acids. The DNA for the CDR3 is TGTGCCAGCAGCCAATTACAGGGTGGTCAGCCCCAGCATTTT. The encoded protein is CASSQLQGGQPQHF.

The chain carries TRBV10-3 and TRBJ2-1, with D possibly matching TRBD1 (5 bases). The CDR3 sequence is 15 residues long. The V gene's germline CDR1 is ENHRY and CDR2 SYGVKD. V lost 0 bases, J lost 4 bases, and 10 bases lay in between. The CDR3 is CAISESRQRYNEQFF. The CDR3 DNA reads TGTGCCATCAGTGAGTCGAGACAGAGATACAATGAGCAGTTCTTC.

The chain is built from TRBV18 and TRBJ2-2; 8 positions agree with TRBD1. The length of the CDR3 is 17 residues. V gave up 2 bases and J gave up 7 bases; unmatched junction bases: 12. Germline lookup yields CDR1 KGHSH and CDR2 LQKENI. CDR3 loop: CASSPSPGGEASGELFF. The CDR3 nucleotides read TGTGCCAGCTCACCATCTCCAGGGGGCGAGGCAAGCGGGGAGCTGTTTTTT.

V and J are TRBV19 and TRBJ1-2; possibly TRBD1 for D (6 bases). The germline CDR1 and CDR2 sequences are LNHDA and SQIVND (reference sequence). V was pared by 5 bases and J by 3 bases, with 10 bases between. This CDR3 is 13 amino acids long. The CDR3 DNA reads TGTGCCAGTAGTCGTTCAGGGGACTATGGCTACACCTTC. The encoded protein is CASSRSGDYGYTF.

The rearrangement uses TRBV20-1 and TRBJ2-3; 9 bases are shared with TRBD2. CDR1 and CDR2 from the germline V gene are DFQATT and SNEGSKA (reference sequence). The CDR3 is 15 amino acids. With 3 bases clipped from V and 9 bases from J, the junction kept 13 bases outside the gene matches. This CDR3 is CSASSSRASGTTQYF. CDR3 in DNA: TGCAGTGCTAGTTCATCCCGAGCTAGCGGGACCACGCAGTATTTT.

V is TRBV11-2 and J is TRBJ2-3, with TRBD2 matching over 7 bases. The V gene's germline CDR1 is SGHAT and CDR2 FQNNGV. The trim removed 5 bases at V and 5 bases at J, leaving 13 bases unmatched. The CDR3 is made up of 16 amino acids. Here the CDR3 DNA reads TGTGCCAGCAGCATCGAGGCGGGAGTTTTCATAGATACGCAGTATTTT. Amino acid sequence: CASSIEAGVFIDTQYF. The complete variable domain, with remaining parts taken from reference TRBV11-2 and TRBJ2-3, reads EAGVAQSPRYKIIEKRQSVAFWCNPISGHATLYWYQQILGQGPKLLIQFQNNGVVDDSQLPKDRFSAERLKGVDSTLKIQPAKLEDSAVYLCASSIEAGVFIDTQYFGPGTRLTVL.

This chain links TRBV10-1 with TRBJ2-1; D uncertain. CDR3 length: 13 residues. Per the germline V gene, CDR1 is WNHNN and CDR2 is SYGVQD (reference sequence). Trimming left V 0 bases short and J 8 bases short, with 8 bases between. This CDR3 reads CASSESTQHEQFF. The CDR3 coding sequence is TGCGCCAGCAGTGAGTCGACTCAGCATGAGCAGTTCTTC.

This clone appeared a few times. The rearrangement joins TRBV5-1 to TRBJ2-5, with 7 bases lining up with TRBD1. The CDR3 totals 15 residues. Trimming cost V 5 bases and J 4 bases; bases outside gene matches: 11. The V gene's germline CDR1 is SGHRS and CDR2 YFSETQ. The CDR3 nucleotides read TGCGCCAGCAGTTTTACCACAGGGGTCGGAGAGACCCAGTACTTC. Its protein is CASSFTTGVGETQYF.

This chain links TRBV19 with TRBJ2-2; 7 positions agree with TRBD2. Trimming cost V 4 bases and J 2 bases; bases outside gene matches: 4. CDR1 is LNHDA and CDR2 is SQIVND in the germline V gene (reference sequence). The length of the CDR3 is 15 residues. The CDR3 loop reads CASSNWDYNTGELFF. The CDR3 nucleotides read TGTGCCAGTAGTAATTGGGACTACAACACCGGGGAGCTGTTTTTT.

The chain has TRBV3-1 (or the pseudogene TRBV3-2) and TRBJ1-1, with TRBD1 as a possible D gene (5 bases). V was pared by 5 bases and J by 0 bases, with 10 bases between. The CDR3 length is 14 residues. CDR1 and CDR2 (germline): LGHDT, YNNKEL (reference sequence). DNA of the CDR3: TGTGCCAGCAGCACTGGGGGGTTGAACACTGAAGCTTTCTTT. It translates to CASSTGGLNTEAFF.

Of note for this clone: The same CDR3 can be traced to other DNA sequences in this sample. This rearrangement joins TRBV11-2 to TRBJ2-7; 7 bases line up with TRBD2. CDR1 and CDR2 from the germline V gene are SGHAT and FQNNGV. V shed 6 bases and J 0 bases; nucleotides not matched to a gene: 5. The CDR3 has 14 amino acids. CDR3 coding DNA: TGTGCCAGCAGTCCCGGGACTAACTCCTACGAGCAGTACTTC. It specifies CASSPGTNSYEQYF.

This clone was counted a few times. The gene calls are TRBV27 and TRBJ2-6, with TRBD1 as a possible D gene (6 bases). V was shortened by 6 bases and J by 0 bases, with 18 bases between the two germline ends. This CDR3 is built from 18 residues. CDR1 is MNHEY and CDR2 is SMNVEV in the germline V gene (reference sequence). The CDR3 bases are TGTGCCAGCAGCAGACAGGCCCAAGTATACTCTGGGGCCAACGTCCTGACTTTC. Residues: CASSRQAQVYSGANVLTF.

V gene TRBV15 combines with J gene TRBJ2-7; 9 nucleotides line up with TRBD1. CDR1 LNHNV and CDR2 YYDKDF come from the germline V gene (reference sequence). This CDR3 has 13 amino acids. Trimming took 4 bases from V and 7 from J; bases not matched to a gene: 5. The DNA of the CDR3 is TGTGCCACCAGCAAACAGGGGGCGCATGAGCAGTACTTC. This translates into CATSKQGAHEQYF.

The V call is TRBV5-1, the J call TRBJ1-1; a weak D match, TRBD1 (5 bases). The CDR3 runs to 15 residues. With 4 bases removed from V and 2 bases from J, the gap between germline ends came to 15 bases. The germline V gene has CDR1 SGHRS and CDR2 YFSETQ. CDR3 sequence (DNA): TGCGCCAGCAGCCCACCCGACAGTCTCAACACTGAAGCTTTCTTT. Amino acid sequence: CASSPPDSLNTEAFF.

This clone was recorded once. The rearrangement links TRBV5-1 to TRBJ2-3, with TRBD1 identical over 9 bases. CDR1 is SGHRS and CDR2 is YFSETQ in the germline V gene. With V trimmed by 4 bases and J by 2 bases, 8 bases remained unmatched. The CDR3 is 16 residues long. The CDR3 DNA reads TGCGCCAGCAGCCCTCGACAGGGGGGATACACAGATACGCAGTATTTT. It encodes CASSPRQGGYTDTQYF.

The V and J genes are TRBV11-3 and TRBJ2-1; 7 bases match TRBD2. V lost 4 bases to trimming and J lost 0 bases; unmatched junction nucleotides: 6. The germline gives CDR1 SGHNT, CDR2 YENEEA. The CDR3 has 16 amino acids. DNA for the CDR3: TGTGCCAGCAGCTCAGCCCTAGCGGACTCCTACAATGAGCAGTTCTTC. As protein: CASSSALADSYNEQFF.

The chain links TRBV27 to TRBJ2-1, with D perhaps matching TRBD2 (5 bases). V lost 5 bases and J lost 6, with 20 bases in between. The germline CDR1 and CDR2 sequences are MNHEY and SMNVEV (reference sequence). CDR3 length: 16 residues. CDR3 DNA sequence: TGTGCCAGCAGTCAAAGCGGTAGCAAAACCGTCAATGAGCAGTTCTTC. Its translation is CASSQSGSKTVNEQFF.

V gene TRBV5-1 combines with J gene TRBJ2-7; TRBD2 matches 9 bases. V gave up 2 bases and J gave up 5 bases; unmatched junction bases: 14. The CDR3 has 17 amino acids. Germline assignment: CDR1 SGHRS and CDR2 YFSETQ. The CDR3 spells CASSLGTVAGDWHEQYF. DNA of the CDR3: TGCGCCAGCAGCTTAGGTACTGTAGCGGGGGACTGGCACGAGCAGTACTTC. The full variable domain, its missing parts supplied by reference TRBV5-1 and TRBJ2-7, is KAGVTQTPRYLIKTRGQQVTLSCSPISGHRSVSWYQQTPGQGLQFLFEYFSETQRNKGNFPGRFSGRQFSNSRSEMNVSTLELGDSALYLCASSLGTVAGDWHEQYFGPGTRLTVT.

The V and J genes are TRBV4-1 and TRBJ2-1, with 7 nucleotides matching TRBD2. The CDR3 sequence is 14 residues long. Germline loops: CDR1 MGHRA, CDR2 YSYEKL. Losses at the gene ends were 1 base for V and 6 bases for J; bases not matched to a gene: 3. In DNA, the CDR3 is TGCGCCAGCAGCCAAGGTGGGACTATCAATGAGCAGTTCTTC. This encodes CASSQGGTINEQFF.

This chain joins TRBV13 and TRBJ2-5; TRBD1 agrees at 9 bases. With V trimmed by 5 bases and J by 3 bases, 7 bases remained unmatched. Germline CDR1 reads PRHDT; CDR2 reads FYEKMQ (reference sequence). The CDR3 totals 15 residues. CDR3 region: CASSTPTGGEETQYF. DNA for the CDR3: TGTGCCAGCAGCACCCCGACAGGGGGTGAAGAGACCCAGTACTTC.

The chain joins TRBV27 to TRBJ1-2, with 7 bases identical to TRBD1. The CDR3 runs to 13 residues. V lost 2 bases, J lost 8 bases, and 5 bases stayed unmatched. Germline V lookup: CDR1 MNHEY, CDR2 SMNVEV (reference sequence). CDR3 residues: CASSLDRVGGYTF. CDR3 nucleotide sequence: TGTGCCAGCAGTTTAGACAGGGTAGGCGGCTACACCTTC.